Shown below are 25 T cell receptor beta chains from a single sample sequenced in a study of blood T cell repertoires in COVID-19. Only in-frame clones appear in the TCRdb table, and some are missing; sequencing was by immunoSEQ multiplex PCR. The sample consists of some 230,000 clones, 70% to 85% of them appearing once. Sequences were obtained from PBMCs or T cells enriched from blood (not recorded which). The source of these receptors is a man aged 35 to 55 who had recovered from COVID-19.

The chain couples TRBV5-1 to TRBJ1-2, with a tentative D call TRBD1 (5 bases). Germline V CDR1 and CDR2: SGHRS, YFSETQ. The CDR3 spans 14 residues. V gave up 5 bases and J gave up 5 bases, with 16 bases separating them. The CDR3 nucleotides read TGCGCCAGCAGTCCCAATGACAGCGCTTATGGCTACACCTTC. Amino acid sequence: CASSPNDSAYGYTF.

This clone was seen only a few times. J is TRBJ1-2 and V is TRBV6-5, with 7 bases lining up with TRBD1. J gave up 6 bases and V 6 bases, and 7 bases lay outside the gene matches. Germline CDR1 reads MNHEY; CDR2 reads SVGAGI. The CDR3 length is 13 residues. The CDR3 DNA reads TGTGCCAGCAGACAGGAGGGGGCTAATGGCTACACCTTC. Its translation is CASRQEGANGYTF.

This chain joins TRBV6-5 and TRBJ2-1, with 9 bases matching TRBD1. The CDR3 length is 16 residues. In germline, CDR1 is MNHEY, CDR2 SVGAGI. The V and J ends lost 2 bases and 6 bases, in that order; junction bases with no gene match: 8. The CDR3 nucleotides are TGTGCCAGCAGTTACGCCTCGGGACAGGGCTTCAATGAGCAGTTCTTC. The encoded protein is CASSYASGQGFNEQFF.

The genes are TRBV18 and TRBJ2-7, with unresolved D. Germline CDR1 and CDR2: KGHSH and LQKENI. Trimming pared 6 bases from V and 7 bases from J, leaving 22 bases between. This CDR3 comprises 15 residues. CDR3 in DNA: TGTGCCAGCTCCTTCTTCGGCGAGGCAACTGGAGAGCAGTACTTC. Protein sequence: CASSFFGEATGEQYF. The variable domain in full, with the rest retrieved from reference TRBV18 and TRBJ2-7, is NAGVMQNPRHLVRRRGQEARLRCSPMKGHSHVYWYRQLPEEGLKFMVYLQKENIIDESGMPKERFSAEFPKEGPSILRIQQVVRGDSAAYFCASSFFGEATGEQYFGPGTRLTVT.

The V call is TRBV30, the J call TRBJ2-7; D not certain. CDR1 and CDR2 from the germline V gene are GTSNPN and SVGIG (reference sequence). The CDR3 sequence is 13 residues long. V was trimmed by 6 bases and J by 3 bases, leaving 15 bases between them. CDR3: CACRGVTVYEQYF. CDR3 DNA: TGTGCCTGCCGAGGTGTGACTGTCTACGAGCAGTACTTC. Full variable domain (missing parts from reference TRBV30 and TRBJ2-7): SQTIHQWPATLVQPVGSPLSLECTVEGTSNPNLYWYRQAAGRGLQLLFYSVGIGQISSEVPQNLSASRPQDRQFILSSKKLLLSDSGFYLCACRGVTVYEQYFGPGTRLTVT.

The chain links TRBV5-1 to TRBJ2-1; 10 nucleotides align to TRBD2. Germline V gene data show CDR1 as SGHRS and CDR2 as YFSETQ. Trimming took 4 bases from V and 9 from J; bases not matched to a gene: 13. This CDR3 is built from 16 residues. In DNA, the CDR3 is TGCGCCAGCAGCCCAATAGCGGGGGGTGAGTCGGGTGAGCAGTTCTTC. Translated: CASSPIAGGESGEQFF.

The rearrangement uses TRBV2 and TRBJ1-1; D gene uncertain. The CDR3 length is 15 residues. Per germline, CDR1 SNHLY and CDR2 FYNNEI. V gave up 3 bases and J gave up 1 base, with 12 bases separating them. The CDR3 sequence: CASSDSGGWNTEAFF. The CDR3 bases are TGTGCCAGCAGTGATTCCGGAGGATGGAACACTGAAGCTTTCTTT. Full variable domain (outside the CDR3, taken from reference TRBV2 and TRBJ1-1): EPEVTQTPSHQVTQMGQEVILRCVPISNHLYFYWYRQILGQKVEFLVSFYNNEISEKSEIFDDQFSVERPDGSNFTLKIRSTKLEDSAMYFCASSDSGGWNTEAFFGQGTRLTVV.

V and J are TRBV11-2 and TRBJ2-5; D is unresolved. This CDR3 spans 14 amino acids. The germline V gene has CDR1 SGHAT and CDR2 FQNNGV. Trimming left V 4 bases short and J 5 bases short, with 14 bases between. The CDR3 coding sequence is TGTGCCAGCAGCTCCTTCGAAACTTATGAGACCCAGTACTTC. This encodes CASSSFETYETQYF. Together with reference TRBV11-2 and TRBJ2-5, the CDR3 gives the full variable domain: EAGVAQSPRYKIIEKRQSVAFWCNPISGHATLYWYQQILGQGPKLLIQFQNNGVVDDSQLPKDRFSAERLKGVDSTLKIQPAKLEDSAVYLCASSSFETYETQYFGPGTRLLVL.

This rearrangement joins TRBV15 to TRBJ1-5, with D tentatively TRBD1 (6 bases). Trimming took off 3 bases at V and 6 bases at J, with 9 bases between the two ends. The CDR3 spans 13 residues. CDR1 and CDR2 (germline): LNHNV, YYDKDF (reference sequence). In DNA form, the CDR3 reads TGTGCCACCAGCAGGCAGGGGAGTCAGCCCCAGCATTTT. Translating it yields CATSRQGSQPQHF.

The chain couples TRBV4-1 to TRBJ2-1, with D unclear. Germline assignment: CDR1 MGHRA and CDR2 YSYEKL. The CDR3 consists of 16 residues. V was trimmed by 0 bases and J by 1 base, leaving 10 bases between them. The CDR3 sequence: CASSQDRSYSYNEQFF. CDR3 DNA sequence: TGCGCCAGCAGCCAAGATAGGAGCTATTCCTACAATGAGCAGTTCTTC.

This clone was picked up a small number of times. The genes are TRBV29-1 and TRBJ1-2; D is possibly TRBD1 (5 bases). CDR1 is SQVTM, CDR2 ANQGSEA, per germline. This CDR3 contains 15 residues. The V and J ends lost 4 bases and 7 bases respectively, with 22 bases between them. CDR3 loop: CSVVSGAGRSGGYTF. The CDR3 region has the DNA TGCAGCGTTGTGAGCGGGGCAGGGCGCAGTGGTGGCTACACCTTC. The whole variable domain, remainder taken from reference TRBV29-1 and TRBJ1-2, is SAVISQKPSRDICQRGTSLTIQCQVDSQVTMMFWYRQQPGQSLTLIATANQGSEATYESGFVIDKFPISRPNLTFSTLTVSNMSPEDSSIYLCSVVSGAGRSGGYTFGSGTRLTVV.

This clone was seen a few times. The genes are TRBV2 and TRBJ1-3; D is unresolved. Germline lookup yields CDR1 SNHLY and CDR2 FYNNEI. V lost 5 bases and J lost 1, with 9 bases in between. This CDR3 has 14 amino acids. CDR3 residues: CASSQRGSGNTIYF. DNA of the CDR3: TGTGCCAGCAGTCAACGGGGATCTGGAAACACCATATATTTT.

The chain couples TRBV24-1 to TRBJ1-2, with D tentatively TRBD1 (6 bases). Germline V CDR1 and CDR2: KGHDR, SFDVKD. Trimming pared 4 bases from V and 5 bases from J, leaving 19 bases between. The CDR3 has 16 residues. DNA for the CDR3: TGTGCCACCAGTGACCCCCAGGGGCTCACTCTTTATGGCTACACCTTC. Translated: CATSDPQGLTLYGYTF.

This clone was seen a single time. The chain links TRBV19 to TRBJ2-5; weak D call: TRBD2 (6 bases). Germline values: CDR1 LNHDA, CDR2 SQIVND (reference sequence). This CDR3 region has 14 residues. V was pared by 3 bases and J by 5 bases, with 13 bases between. The CDR3 DNA is TGTGCCAGTAGTATTTTGGGGGGTGGGGAGACCCAGTACTTC. Protein: CASSILGGGETQYF.

The chain carries TRBV27 and TRBJ1-4; TRBD1 agrees at 7 bases. Germline V gene data show CDR1 as MNHEY and CDR2 as SMNVEV (reference sequence). The V segment lost 2 bases and the J segment 8 bases; nucleotides outside the gene matches: 5. The CDR3 covers 14 residues. CDR3 DNA sequence: TGTGCCAGCAGTTTAGGGACAGACCCAGAAAAACTGTTTTTT. Translated, it gives CASSLGTDPEKLFF.

The CDR3 sequence is CASSGGEQYF. CDR3 bases: TGCGCCAGCAGCGGGGGCGAGCAGTACTTC. The chain employs TRBV10-2 and TRBJ2-7; D might be TRBD2 (6 bases). With 6 bases removed from V and 6 bases from J, the gap between germline ends came to 6 bases. The CDR3 spans 10 residues. CDR1 is WSHSY and CDR2 is SAAADI in the germline V gene.

The chain recombines TRBV5-4 with TRBJ2-7; 10 bases agree with TRBD2. The CDR3 covers 14 residues. CDR1 is SGHNT and CDR2 is YYREEE in the germline V gene (reference sequence). Trimming at V came to 3 bases and at J to 8 bases, leaving 8 bases not matched to a gene. The CDR3 sequence: CASSYIAGGGQQYF. CDR3 DNA sequence: TGTGCCAGCAGCTACATAGCGGGGGGTGGTCAGCAGTACTTC.

The rearrangement joins TRBV6-4 to TRBJ2-7, with 9 bases that match TRBD2. CDR3 length equals 18 residues. Germline CDR1 and CDR2: MRHNA and SNTAGT. V trimming: 4 bases; J trimming: 0 bases; junction bases outside the gene matches: 13. CDR3 amino acids: CASSAASGNIRSSYEQYF. Here the CDR3 DNA reads TGTGCCAGCAGTGCGGCTAGCGGGAACATCCGAAGCTCCTACGAGCAGTACTTC.

The chain uses TRBV7-9 and TRBJ1-1; TRBD1 might be the D (6 bases). Trimming pared 7 bases from V and 1 base from J, leaving 13 bases between. The CDR3 runs to 14 residues. Germline lookup yields CDR1 SEHNR and CDR2 FQNEAQ (reference sequence). CDR3 protein: CASTRGGPNTEAFF. The CDR3, as DNA: TGTGCCAGCACCCGGGGGGGCCCGAACACTGAAGCTTTCTTT.

This clone was counted a single time. This rearrangement joins TRBV2 to TRBJ1-5; TRBD1 aligns across 10 bases. CDR1 and CDR2 from the germline V gene are SNHLY and FYNNEI. Trimming took 5 bases from V and 2 from J; bases not matched to a gene: 18. The CDR3 consists of 20 residues. The CDR3, as DNA: TGTGCCAGCAGTAACCCCGGTGGGACAGGGGAAGGTTTTGGCAATCAGCCCCAGCATTTT. Translating gives CASSNPGGTGEGFGNQPQHF.

The chain uses TRBV5-1 and TRBJ2-2, with D hard to call. CDR1 and CDR2 (germline): SGHRS, YFSETQ. The CDR3 totals 14 residues. Deletions cut 0 bases from V and 5 bases from J, with 8 bases between. The chain's CDR3 is CASSLALDTGELFF. The CDR3 DNA reads as TGCGCCAGCAGCTTGGCCCTAGATACCGGGGAGCTGTTTTTT.

The chain carries TRBV4-2 and TRBJ2-7; maybe TRBD1 (6 bases). The V gene lost 2 bases and the J gene lost 1 base, with 12 bases spanning the gap. Germline V gene data show CDR1 as LGHNA and CDR2 as YNFKEQ. This CDR3 spans 15 amino acids. This chain's CDR3 is CASSQYVTGSYEQYF. CDR3 coding DNA: TGTGCCAGCAGCCAATATGTAACAGGGTCCTACGAGCAGTACTTC.

In its sample, this clone was seen a few times. This chain links TRBV2 with TRBJ2-7; D perhaps matches TRBD1 (6 bases). The CDR3 extends over 14 amino acids. Germline CDR1 and CDR2: SNHLY and FYNNEI. Deletions cut 1 base from V and 9 bases from J, with 16 bases between. CDR3 sequence: CASSEDRELSLQYF. The CDR3 DNA sequence: TGTGCCAGCAGTGAAGACAGGGAGTTGAGCCTGCAGTACTTC.

This chain joins TRBV7-3 and TRBJ2-3; 15 bases map to TRBD2. The CDR3 sequence is 16 residues long. J was trimmed by 8 bases and V by 5 bases; bases with no gene match: 8. Germline V gene data show CDR1 as SGHTA and CDR2 as FQGTGA. CDR3 bases: TGTGCCAGCAGCCCAGGGACTAGCGGGAGGCCAGGTACGCAGTATTTT. It codes for CASSPGTSGRPGTQYF.

The V gene is TRBV5-1, the J gene TRBJ2-5; TRBD2 aligns across 10 bases. The CDR3 contains 16 residues. The trim removed 0 bases at V and 5 bases at J, leaving 7 bases unmatched. Germline CDR1 SGHRS, CDR2 YFSETQ. The CDR3 nucleotides are TGCGCCAGCAGCTTGGCAGCTAGCGGGAGCACGGAGACCCAGTACTTC. It encodes CASSLAASGSTETQYF.